This T cell receptor (beta chain) was recovered during a study of human T cells and chemical hapten exposure. Background on the study: Slight volume differences across pooled libraries mainly accounted for varying per-sample TCR yields.

Time point given: healthy volunteer bleed at 2 weeks. Unfractionated whole blood yielded total RNA. Notes on this clonotype: The antigen remains undetermined.

Study results and caveats: With DPC sensitization, TCRs exceeding 1 in 1000 frequency showed no change.

What the library attached to individual cDNA molecules were unique molecular identifiers. TCRdb redid the calling of the RACE reads with MiXCR, one entry per CDR3 protein. Of approximately 90,000 distinct CDR3 sequences in the sample, about 8.7% were seen once. Germline trimming cut 2 bases from V and 5 bases from J; bases unmatched to any gene: 7. The CDR3 consists of 16 residues. The germline V gene has CDR1 SGHRS and CDR2 YFSETQ. The genes are TRBV5-1 and TRBJ2-2; TRBD2 agrees at 9 bases. The sequenced sample was whole blood. This receptor was obtained from a female donor in good health. Some clones in this sample may be carry-over from other donors' samples. Here the CDR3 DNA reads TGCGCCAGCAGCTTATTAGCGGGAGAGGGGACCGGGGAGCTGTTTTTT. Translating gives CASSLLAGEGTGELFF. Full variable domain (remainder filled in from reference TRBV5-1 and TRBJ2-2): KAGVTQTPRYLIKTRGQQVTLSCSPISGHRSVSWYQQTPGQGLQFLFEYFSETQRNKGNFPGRFSGRQFSNSRSEMNVSTLELGDSALYLCASSLLAGEGTGELFFGEGSRLTVL.